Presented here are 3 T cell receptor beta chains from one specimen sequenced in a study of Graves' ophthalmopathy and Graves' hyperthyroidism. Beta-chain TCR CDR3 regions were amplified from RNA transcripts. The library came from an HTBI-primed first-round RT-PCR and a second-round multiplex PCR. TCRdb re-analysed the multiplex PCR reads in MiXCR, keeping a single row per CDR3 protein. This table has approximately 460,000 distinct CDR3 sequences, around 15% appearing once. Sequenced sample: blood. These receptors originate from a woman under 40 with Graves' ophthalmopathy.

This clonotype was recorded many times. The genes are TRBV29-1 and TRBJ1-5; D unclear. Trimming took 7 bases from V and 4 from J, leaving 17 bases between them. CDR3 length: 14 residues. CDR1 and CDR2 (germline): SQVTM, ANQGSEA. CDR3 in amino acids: CSASDRKGNQPQHF. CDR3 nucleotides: TGCAGCGCGTCAGATCGGAAAGGGAATCAGCCCCAGCATTTT. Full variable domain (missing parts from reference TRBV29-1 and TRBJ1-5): SAVISQKPSRDICQRGTSLTIQCQVDSQVTMMFWYRQQPGQSLTLIATANQGSEATYESGFVIDKFPISRPNLTFSTLTVSNMSPEDSSIYLCSASDRKGNQPQHFGDGTRLSIL.

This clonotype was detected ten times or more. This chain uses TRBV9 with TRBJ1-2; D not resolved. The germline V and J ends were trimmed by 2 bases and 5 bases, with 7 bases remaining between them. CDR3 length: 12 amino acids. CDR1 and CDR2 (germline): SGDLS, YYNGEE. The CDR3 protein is CASSVGPYGYTF. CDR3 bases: TGTGCCAGCAGCGTCGGGCCGTATGGCTACACCTTC.

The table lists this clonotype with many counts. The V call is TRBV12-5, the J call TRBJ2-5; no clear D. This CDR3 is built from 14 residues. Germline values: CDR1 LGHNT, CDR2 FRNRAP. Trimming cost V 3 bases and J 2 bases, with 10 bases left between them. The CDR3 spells CASGFRLQQETQYF. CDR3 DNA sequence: TGTGCTAGTGGTTTCCGACTTCAACAAGAGACCCAGTACTTC.